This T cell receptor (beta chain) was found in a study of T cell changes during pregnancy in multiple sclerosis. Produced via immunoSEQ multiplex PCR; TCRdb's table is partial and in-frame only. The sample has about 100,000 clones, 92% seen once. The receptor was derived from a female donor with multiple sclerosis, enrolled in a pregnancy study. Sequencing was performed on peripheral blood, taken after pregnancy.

The CDR3, as DNA: TGCGCCAGCAGCCAAGATATAGGGGCTGGGGCCAACGTCCTGACTTTC. The encoded protein is CASSQDIGAGANVLTF. The chain joins TRBV4-3 to TRBJ2-6; D possibly corresponds to TRBD1 (5 bases). The CDR3 spans 16 residues. Germline lookup yields CDR1 LGHNA and CDR2 YSLEER. V lost 0 bases, J lost 2 bases, and 8 bases lay in between.